These T cell receptor beta chains were read from a single sample in a study of CD8 T cells in ankylosing spondylitis. One entry per CDR3 protein, called by TCRdb with MiXCR from the 5' RACE reads. The sample holds a few hundred thousand distinct CDR3 sequences; about 17% are singletons and the top ten take 40% to 50%. Sequenced material: blood, either unsorted or a sorted T cell fraction (not recorded which). The receptors were gathered from a male donor with ankylosing spondylitis. Each CDR3 is given with its conserved first and last residue. The D gene is left open where the match is weak. A clone size is listed for some rows: how often the clone was seen (once, few, many), or a class if it is expanded.

>TRBV7-3|TRBJ2-1|NA|NA
CASSLNPYNEQFF
TGTGCCAGCAGCTTAAACCCCTACAATGAGCAGTTCTTC
>TRBV2|TRBJ2-7|NA|NA
CAGAPTTASYEQYF
TGTGCGGGGGCCCCCACGACGGCATCCTACGAGCAGTACTTC
>TRBV12-3/TRBV12-4|TRBJ2-1|TRBD2|NA
CASSDLLTSANEQFF
TGTGCCAGCAGTGACCTTTTGACTAGCGCCAATGAGCAGTTCTTC
>TRBV6-5|TRBJ2-2|NA|few
CASSYLARTGELFF
TGTGCCAGCAGTTACCTCGCCCGGACCGGGGAGCTGTTTTTT
>TRBV6-4|TRBJ1-5|NA|many
CASSEGEKEPQHF
TGTGCCAGCAGTGAAGGAGAAAAGGAGCCCCAGCATTTT
>TRBV29-1|TRBJ2-1|TRBD2|few
CSVEATSGGTYNEQFF
TGCAGCGTTGAGGCGACTAGCGGGGGGACCTACAATGAGCAGTTCTTC
>TRBV7-3|TRBJ2-3|NA|NA
CASSFFGGTDTQYF
TGTGCCAGCAGCTTCTTTGGCGGCACAGATACGCAGTATTTT
>TRBV27|TRBJ2-1|NA|NA
CASSLAGARYNEQFF
TGTGCCAGCAGTTTAGCGGGGGCACGTTACAATGAGCAGTTCTTC
>TRBV5-1|TRBJ2-7|TRBD1|many
CASSVGQGNIYEQYF
TGCGCCAGCAGCGTTGGACAGGGGAATATCTACGAGCAGTACTTC
>TRBV3-1|TRBJ2-5|TRBD1|many
CASSQYRDRQETQYF
TGTGCCAGCAGCCAATACCGGGACAGACAAGAGACCCAGTACTTC
>TRBV24-1|TRBJ1-6|TRBD1|NA
CATSDNRTGRPPLHF
TGTGCCACCAGTGATAATAGGACAGGGCGGCCACCCCTCCACTTT
>TRBV12-3/TRBV12-4|TRBJ2-2|NA|many
CASSLGANAGELFF
TGTGCCAGCAGCCTGGGGGCAAACGCCGGGGAGCTGTTTTTT
>TRBV12-5|TRBJ1-4|NA|NA
CASGFREKLFF
TGTGCTAGTGGTTTCCGTGAAAAACTGTTTTTT
>TRBV20-1|TRBJ2-7|TRBD1|few
CSARPWDSYEQYF
TGCAGTGCTAGACCCTGGGACAGCTACGAGCAGTACTTC
>TRBV10-2|TRBJ2-5|NA|NA
CASQPYRGDQETQYF
TGCGCCAGCCAGCCTTATCGGGGCGACCAAGAGACCCAGTACTTC
>TRBV7-9|TRBJ2-1|NA|few
CASSHGAEQFF
TGTGCCAGCAGCCACGGGGCTGAGCAGTTCTTC
>TRBV7-2|TRBJ2-7|TRBD2|few
CASSSRLAGGLPREQYF
TGTGCCAGCAGCTCTCGACTAGCGGGGGGACTGCCGAGAGAGCAGTACTTC
>TRBV12-3/TRBV12-4|TRBJ2-7|TRBD1|NA
CASSPTGGGEQYF
TGTGCCAGCAGTCCTACAGGGGGCGGCGAGCAGTACTTC
>TRBV4-3|TRBJ1-5|NA|few
CASSQDTGLGQPQHF
TGCGCCAGCAGCCAAGATACAGGGTTGGGACAGCCCCAGCATTTT
>TRBV2|TRBJ2-7|TRBD1|NA
CASSAPQGPAASLDLEQYF
TGTGCCAGCAGTGCCCCACAGGGGCCTGCTGCCTCTTTGGACCTGGAGCAGTACTTC
>TRBV4-1|TRBJ1-6|NA|NA
CASSQEEELGSYNSPLHF
TGCGCCAGCAGCCAAGAGGAGGAACTCGGGTCCTATAATTCACCCCTCCACTTT
>TRBV4-1|TRBJ2-7|NA|many
CASSQRLVYEQYF
TGCGCCAGCAGCCAACGACTCGTCTACGAGCAGTACTTC
>TRBV12-3/TRBV12-4|TRBJ2-1|TRBD2|NA
CASSLTSGTGNEQFF
TGTGCCAGCAGCCTGACTAGCGGGACTGGAAATGAGCAGTTCTTC
>TRBV6-1|TRBJ2-7|NA|NA
CASSQGQGLSYEQYF
TGTGCCAGCAGCCAGGGGCAGGGCCTCTCCTACGAGCAGTACTTC
>TRBV5-1|TRBJ2-7|TRBD2|many
CASSFTGGYEQYF
TGCGCCAGCAGCTTTACGGGGGGCTACGAGCAGTACTTC
>TRBV2|TRBJ2-3|TRBD2|once
CASSDGLAGGVGTDTQYF
TGTGCCAGCAGTGATGGGCTAGCGGGGGGCGTCGGCACAGATACGCAGTATTTT
>TRBV28|TRBJ2-3|NA|few
CASRGPGLTDTQYF
TGTGCCAGCAGGGGTCCGGGGCTCACAGATACGCAGTATTTT
>TRBV5-1|TRBJ2-1|NA|NA
CASSPHLRGGSSYNEQFF
TGCGCCAGCAGCCCCCACCTTAGGGGGGGCAGCTCCTACAATGAGCAGTTCTTC